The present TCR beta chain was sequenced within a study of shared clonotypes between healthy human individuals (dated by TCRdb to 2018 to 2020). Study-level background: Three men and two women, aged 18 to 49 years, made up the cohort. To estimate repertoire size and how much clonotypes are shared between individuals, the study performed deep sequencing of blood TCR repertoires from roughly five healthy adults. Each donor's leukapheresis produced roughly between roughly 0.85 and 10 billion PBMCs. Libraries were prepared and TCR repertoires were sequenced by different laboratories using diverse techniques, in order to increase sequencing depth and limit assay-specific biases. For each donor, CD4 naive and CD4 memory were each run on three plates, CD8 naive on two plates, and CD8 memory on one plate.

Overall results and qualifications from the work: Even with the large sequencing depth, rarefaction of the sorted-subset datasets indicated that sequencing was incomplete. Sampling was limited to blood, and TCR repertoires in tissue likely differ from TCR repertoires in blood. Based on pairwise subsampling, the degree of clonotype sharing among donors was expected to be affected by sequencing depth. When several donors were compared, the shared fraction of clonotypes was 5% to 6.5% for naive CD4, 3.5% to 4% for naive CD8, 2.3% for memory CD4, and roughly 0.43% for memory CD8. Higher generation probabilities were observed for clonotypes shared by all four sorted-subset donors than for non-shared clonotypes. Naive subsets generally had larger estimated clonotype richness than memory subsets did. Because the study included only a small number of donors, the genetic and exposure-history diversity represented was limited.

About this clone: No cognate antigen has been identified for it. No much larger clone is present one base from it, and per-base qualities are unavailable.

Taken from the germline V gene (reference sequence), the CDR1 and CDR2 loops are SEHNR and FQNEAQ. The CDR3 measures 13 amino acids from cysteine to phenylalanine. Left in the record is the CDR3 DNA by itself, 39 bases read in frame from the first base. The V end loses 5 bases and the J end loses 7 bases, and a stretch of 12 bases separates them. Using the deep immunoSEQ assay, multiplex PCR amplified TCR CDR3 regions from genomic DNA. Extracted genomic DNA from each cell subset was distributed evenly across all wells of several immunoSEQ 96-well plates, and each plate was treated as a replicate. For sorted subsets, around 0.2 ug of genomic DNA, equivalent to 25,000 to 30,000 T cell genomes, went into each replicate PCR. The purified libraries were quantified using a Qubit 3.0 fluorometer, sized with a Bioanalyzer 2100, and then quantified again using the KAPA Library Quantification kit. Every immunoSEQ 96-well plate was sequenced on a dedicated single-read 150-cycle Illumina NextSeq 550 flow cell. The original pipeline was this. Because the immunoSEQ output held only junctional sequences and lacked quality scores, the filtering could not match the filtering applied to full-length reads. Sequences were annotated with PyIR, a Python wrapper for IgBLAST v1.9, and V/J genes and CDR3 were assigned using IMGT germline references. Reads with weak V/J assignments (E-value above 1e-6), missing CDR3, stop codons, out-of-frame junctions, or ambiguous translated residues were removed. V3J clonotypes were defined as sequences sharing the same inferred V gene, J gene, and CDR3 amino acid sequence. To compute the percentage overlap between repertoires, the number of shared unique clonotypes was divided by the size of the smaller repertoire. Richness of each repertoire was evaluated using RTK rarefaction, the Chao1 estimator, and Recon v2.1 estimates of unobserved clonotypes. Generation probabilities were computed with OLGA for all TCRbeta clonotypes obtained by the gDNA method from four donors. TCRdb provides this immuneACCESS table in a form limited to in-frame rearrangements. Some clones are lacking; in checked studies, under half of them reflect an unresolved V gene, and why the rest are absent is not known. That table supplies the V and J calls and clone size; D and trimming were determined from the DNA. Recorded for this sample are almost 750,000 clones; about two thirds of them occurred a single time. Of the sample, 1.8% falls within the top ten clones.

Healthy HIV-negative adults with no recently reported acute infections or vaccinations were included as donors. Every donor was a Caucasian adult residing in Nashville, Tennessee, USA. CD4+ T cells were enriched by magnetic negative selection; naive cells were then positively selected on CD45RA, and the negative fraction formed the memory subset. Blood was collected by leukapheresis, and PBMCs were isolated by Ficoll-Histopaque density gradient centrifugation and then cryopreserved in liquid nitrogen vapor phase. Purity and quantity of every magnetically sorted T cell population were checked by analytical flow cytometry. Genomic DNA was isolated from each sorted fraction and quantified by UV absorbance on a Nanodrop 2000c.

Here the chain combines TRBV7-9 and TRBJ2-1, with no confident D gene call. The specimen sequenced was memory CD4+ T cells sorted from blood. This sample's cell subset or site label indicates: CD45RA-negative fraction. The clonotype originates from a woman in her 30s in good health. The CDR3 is CASSPLTANEQFF. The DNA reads TGTGCCAGCAGCCCCCTTACGGCGAATGAGCAGTTCTTC.